These 7 T cell receptor beta chains share one sample of origin, sequenced in a study of identifying expanded T cells in peripheral blood. Using immunoSEQ multiplex PCR, the repertoire was profiled, and TCRdb retains in-frame clones only, with some absent. The sample carries some 99,000 clones, around 90% recorded once. The sequenced sample was blood. These TCRs come from a person between 18 and 75 years old in good health.

This clone was seen once. This chain uses TRBV27 with TRBJ2-7; 7 positions match TRBD2. Germline CDR1 MNHEY, CDR2 SMNVEV (reference sequence). Trimming took 3 bases from V and 2 from J; bases not matched to a gene: 4. The CDR3 totals 14 residues. This CDR3 reads CASSFSGGPYEQYF. CDR3 coding DNA: TGTGCCAGCAGTTTCTCGGGGGGTCCCTACGAGCAGTACTTC.

The genes are TRBV7-9 and TRBJ2-7; D is possibly TRBD1 (6 bases). V was clipped by 1 base and J by 2 bases, with 6 bases between them. The germline V gene encodes CDR1 SEHNR and CDR2 FQNEAQ (reference sequence). This CDR3 contains 13 residues. CDR3 amino acids: CASSLEGAYEQYF. The CDR3 DNA is TGTGCCAGCAGCTTAGAGGGGGCCTACGAGCAGTACTTC.

This clone appeared a few times. The V call is TRBV9, the J call TRBJ2-7; TRBD1 matches at 7 bases. Germline trimming cut 2 bases from V and 2 bases from J; bases unmatched to any gene: 7. CDR3 size: 15 residues. Germline V CDR1 and CDR2: SGDLS, YYNGEE. The CDR3, as DNA: TGTGCCAGCAGCGTTCGGACAGGACTTACCTACGAGCAGTACTTC. Protein: CASSVRTGLTYEQYF.

CDR3 nucleotides: TGTGCCAGCAGCTTCGAGGACAGGGAAGGCTACAATGAGCAGTTCTTC. It is translated as CASSFEDREGYNEQFF. The chain has TRBV7-3 and TRBJ2-1; 8 bases are shared with TRBD1. The V gene's germline CDR1 is SGHTA and CDR2 FQGTGA. V gave up 3 bases and J gave up 3 bases; unmatched junction bases: 7. The CDR3 contains 16 residues.

The chain joins TRBV7-9 to TRBJ2-3, with D unresolved. In germline, CDR1 is SEHNR, CDR2 FQNEAQ (reference sequence). This CDR3 is built from 12 residues. V shed 2 bases and J shed 6 bases, with 6 bases lying between them. The CDR3 coding sequence is TGTGCCAGCAGCTTACTAGGTGATACGCAGTATTTT. Protein sequence: CASSLLGDTQYF. The whole variable domain, filled in from reference TRBV7-9 and TRBJ2-3, reads DTGVSQNPRHKITKRGQNVTFRCDPISEHNRLYWYRQTLGQGPEFLTYFQNEAQLEKSRLLSDRFSAERPKGSFSTLEIQRTEQGDSAMYLCASSLLGDTQYFGPGTRLTVL.

This clone has just a few counts. This rearrangement joins TRBV7-8 to TRBJ1-2; 7 bases are a match to TRBD1. With V trimmed by 5 bases and J by 5 bases, 5 bases remained unmatched. The CDR3 sequence is 13 residues long. Germline CDR1 reads SGHVS; CDR2 reads FQNEAQ. CDR3 DNA sequence: TGTGCCAGCAGCAAGGACAGGCGATATGGCTACACCTTC. It translates to CASSKDRRYGYTF.

This rearrangement joins TRBV5-1 to TRBJ2-5; 8 bases are shared with TRBD2. The CDR3 spans 14 residues. Germline V gene lookup returns CDR1 SGHRS and CDR2 YFSETQ. V shed 2 bases, J shed 3 bases, and the junction held 3 bases outside the gene matches. The CDR3 region is CASSFVGREETQYF. In DNA, the CDR3 is TGCGCCAGCAGCTTCGTCGGGAGGGAAGAGACCCAGTACTTC.